Each of the 6 T cell receptor beta chains below was sequenced from the same sample in a study of T cells in Graves' hyperthyroidism and ophthalmopathy (dated by TCRdb to the late 2010s). Libraries were made using multiplex PCR. Sequencing used an Illumina HiSeq 2000. The TCR beta CDR3 regions were amplified from the RNA transcripts. The first round of RT-PCR for the TCR CDR3 was performed with the HTBI primer set and the Qiagen OneStep RT-PCR kit. TCRdb's own reprocessing of the public reads used fastp at Q25 and MiXCR and kept productive beta chains. Each entry is one CDR3 protein sequence, shown with its most common DNA and genes. In this sample the table shows 500,000 to 600,000 distinct CDR3 sequences, just under 20% of which occur a single time. 40% to 50% of the sample is taken by the ten largest. The sample comprised blood. The receptors were gathered from a man between 35 and 55 years old with Graves' ophthalmopathy.

V and J are TRBV7-8 and TRBJ1-2, with D unclear. The V end lost 2 bases, the J end lost 1 base, and 17 bases lay between the germline ends. The germline CDR1 and CDR2 sequences are SGHVS and FQNEAQ. This CDR3 contains 17 residues. CDR3: CASSLIRSHNLNYGYTF. CDR3 DNA: TGTGCCAGCAGCTTAATTAGGAGCCATAACCTTAACTATGGCTACACCTTC.

This clonotype was counted between two and nine times. This rearrangement joins TRBV7-9 to TRBJ2-7, with 7 bases fitting TRBD2. Trimming cost V 2 bases and J 4 bases; bases outside gene matches: 5. Germline V gene sequence: CDR1 SEHNR, CDR2 FQNEAQ (reference sequence). This CDR3 comprises 14 residues. CDR3 protein: CASSLQGGPYEQYF. CDR3 sequence (DNA): TGTGCCAGCAGCTTACAGGGAGGGCCTTACGAGCAGTACTTC.

The chain carries TRBV28 and TRBJ2-7; 7 bases line up with TRBD2. Losses at the gene ends were 7 bases for V and 0 bases for J; bases not matched to a gene: 9. The CDR3 is 15 residues long. The germline CDR1 and CDR2 sequences are MDHEN and SYDVKM. CDR3 in amino acids: CASNVAGPLSYEQYF. CDR3 in DNA: TGTGCCAGCAACGTAGCGGGCCCCCTCTCCTACGAGCAGTACTTC.

This clonotype was seen many times. This chain connects TRBV2 to TRBJ2-1; 12 nucleotides agree with TRBD2. The CDR3 sequence is 18 residues long. Trimming took 5 bases from V and 0 from J; bases not matched to a gene: 8. Per the germline V gene, CDR1 is SNHLY and CDR2 is FYNNEI. Here the CDR3 DNA reads TGTGCCAGCAGTAAGACTAGCGGGGGATCCAGCTCCTACAATGAGCAGTTCTTC. It codes for CASSKTSGGSSSYNEQFF.

This clonotype has ten or more counts. This rearrangement joins TRBV2 to TRBJ2-5; TRBD1 might be the D (6 bases). Germline assignment: CDR1 SNHLY and CDR2 FYNNEI. The CDR3 loop spans 13 amino acids. Trimming pared 6 bases from V and 1 base from J, leaving 9 bases between. CDR3 in amino acids: CASSGQLQETQYF. CDR3 nucleotide sequence: TGTGCCAGCAGCGGACAGCTCCAAGAGACCCAGTACTTC.

On this clonotype: This may arise from a read error, as a much more abundant clone is one base away. This rearrangement joins TRBV12-3 or TRBV12-4 to TRBJ2-5, with 9 bases identical to TRBD1. CDR3 length: 16 amino acids. Trimming cost V 8 bases and J 5 bases; bases outside gene matches: 15. The CDR3 reads CASHSTTGTGWETQYF. CDR3 nucleotide sequence: TGTGCCAGCCATTCCACTACCGGGACAGGGTGGGAGACCCAGTACTTC.